A selection of T cell receptor beta chains follows, all from one sample in a study of T cells in Graves' hyperthyroidism and ophthalmopathy. TCRdb fed the multiplex PCR reads into MiXCR, producing one record per CDR3 protein. Found here are around 600,000 distinct CDR3 sequences, about 45% of them singletons; the top ten hold under 8%. The specimen was peripheral blood or thyroid tissue (not recorded which). The receptor source for this set is an adult man with Graves' disease, either hyperthyroidism or ophthalmopathy (not recorded which). CDR3s include the opening cysteine and the closing phenylalanine or tryptophan. A D gene is named only where the DNA matches it firmly. A clone size is listed for some rows: how often the clone was seen (once, few, many), or a class if it is expanded.

many . TRBJ1-3 TRBV12-3/TRBV12-4 CASSRALPRVSGNTIYF TGTGCCAGCAGCCGGGCGCTCCCGAGGGTCTCTGGAAACACCATATATTTT
. . TRBJ1-4 TRBV5-1 CASSLVEGGEELFF TGCGCCAGCAGCTTGGTGGAGGGAGGAGAAGAACTGTTTTTT
. TRBD1 TRBJ1-5 TRBV2 CASSEAFTPRTGLGNQPQHF TGTGCCAGCAGTGAAGCGTTCACGCCTCGGACAGGATTAGGGAATCAGCCCCAGCATTTT
. TRBD2 TRBJ2-7 TRBV7-2 CASSVRSSGTEQYF TGTGCCAGCAGCGTTCGCTCTAGCGGAACCGAGCAGTACTTC
few TRBD2 TRBJ2-7 TRBV20-1 CSASGTLAGVYEQYF TGCAGTGCTAGCGGGACTCTAGCGGGGGTTTACGAGCAGTACTTC
. . TRBJ1-5 TRBV19 CASSPRGGINQPQHF TGTGCCAGTAGTCCCCGAGGGGGGATCAATCAGCCCCAGCATTTT
. TRBD1 TRBJ1-2 TRBV20-1 CSASAGRGDGYTF TGCAGTGCTAGCGCGGGCAGGGGGGATGGCTACACCTTC
. TRBD1 TRBJ1-2 TRBV25-1 CASRSDRGRDGYTF TGTGCCAGCAGATCGGACAGGGGAAGAGATGGCTACACCTTC
many TRBD1 TRBJ1-6 TRBV7-9 CASSLGQGSGSPLHF TGTGCCAGCAGCTTAGGACAGGGGAGTGGATCACCCCTCCACTTT
many TRBD1 TRBJ2-7 TRBV19 CASSQGAPYEQYF TGTGCCAGTAGTCAGGGGGCACCCTACGAGCAGTACTTC
few . TRBJ1-3 TRBV24-1 CATGPGGRFFSGNTIYF TGTGCCACCGGCCCCGGTGGGAGGTTTTTCTCTGGAAACACCATATATTTT
. . TRBJ1-5 TRBV6-5 CASSDPLTGNQPQHF TGTGCCAGCAGTGATCCCCTCACAGGGAATCAGCCCCAGCATTTT
few . TRBJ1-1 TRBV20-1 CSMLEVSADGTEAFF TGCAGTATGCTAGAGGTTTCGGCAGACGGCACTGAAGCTTTCTTT
. . TRBJ1-4 TRBV15 CATSRDRGFGTEKLFF TGTGCCACCAGCAGAGATCGGGGCTTTGGGACTGAAAAACTGTTTTTT
few . TRBJ1-5 TRBV12-3/TRBV12-4 CASSLTRGRTQPQHF TGTGCCAGCAGTTTAACACGGGGTAGAACGCAGCCCCAGCATTTT
once . TRBJ1-6 TRBV10-3 CAISETGSPLHF TGTGCCATCAGTGAGACGGGCTCACCCCTCCACTTT
. . TRBJ2-5 TRBV6-5 CASSYSRGGTQYF TGTGCCAGCAGTTACTCGCGCGGTGGTACCCAGTACTTC
few . TRBJ1-6 TRBV7-2 CASSYSGLVNSPLHF TGTGCCAGCAGCTACTCGGGACTGGTTAATTCACCCCTCCACTTT
. TRBD1 TRBJ1-5 TRBV10-3 CASSYSTGIQPQHF TGTGCCAGCAGTTACTCGACAGGGATTCAGCCCCAGCATTTT
. . TRBJ2-2 TRBV2 CASSLTPTNTGELFF TGTGCCAGCAGTTTAACCCCTACGAACACCGGGGAGCTGTTTTTT
. . TRBJ1-2 TRBV24-1 CATSDLDNGSGYTF TGTGCCACCAGTGACCTCGATAATGGATCTGGCTACACCTTC
. TRBD1 TRBJ1-2 TRBV29-1 CSVEGTGSSYGYTF TGCAGCGTTGAAGGGACAGGGAGTTCCTATGGCTACACCTTC
few . TRBJ1-6 TRBV20-1 CSAREWGSYNSPLHF TGCAGTGCTAGGGAATGGGGCTCCTATAATTCACCCCTCCACTTT
few TRBD2 TRBJ2-7 TRBV7-9 CASSFAAAGGSHEQYF TGTGCCAGCAGTTTCGCCGCAGCGGGAGGGAGCCACGAGCAGTACTTC
many . TRBJ1-4 TRBV2 CASRQDGPWEKLFF TGTGCCAGCAGGCAGGACGGCCCCTGGGAAAAACTGTTTTTT
few . TRBJ1-3 TRBV7-2 CASSYSPGLVYTIYF TGTGCCAGCAGTTACTCGCCAGGGTTAGTCTACACCATATATTTT
. . TRBJ2-7 TRBV7-9 CASSGTRNYEQYF TGTGCCAGCAGCGGAACCCGGAACTACGAGCAGTACTTC
. TRBD1 TRBJ1-3 TRBV19 CASSRDRVGNTIYF TGTGCCAGTAGTCGGGACAGGGTTGGAAACACCATATATTTT
few TRBD1 TRBJ1-1 TRBV7-3 CASSLTGGPNPPHHEAFF TGTGCCAGCAGCTTAACAGGGGGCCCTAACCCTCCGCACCATGAAGCTTTCTTT
. TRBD2 TRBJ2-7 TRBV20-1 CRARQREYHEQYF TGCAGGGCTCGCCAGCGGGAGTACCACGAGCAGTACTTC
few . TRBJ1-1 TRBV7-9 CASSLGTGFMNTEAFF TGTGCCAGCAGCTTAGGCACAGGATTCATGAACACTGAAGCTTTCTTT
many . TRBJ1-1 TRBV2 CAGTGTMNTEAFF TGTGCCGGGACCGGGACAATGAACACTGAAGCTTTCTTT
many . TRBJ1-1 TRBV9 CASSVAQGRNTEAFF TGTGCCAGCAGCGTAGCTCAGGGGAGGAACACTGAAGCTTTCTTT
. TRBD1 TRBJ1-6 TRBV2 CASSEAGTANSPLHF TGTGCCAGCAGTGAAGCCGGGACAGCTAATTCACCCCTCCACTTT
many . TRBJ1-1 TRBV7-9 CASSPPERNTEAFF TGTGCCAGCAGCCCGCCGGAACGGAACACTGAAGCTTTCTTT
. . TRBJ1-2 TRBV2 CASSEVGGTLTNYGYTF TGTGCCAGCAGTGAGGTCGGAGGGACTTTGACTAACTATGGCTACACCTTC
many . TRBJ1-3 TRBV10-3 CAISEGDRVSGNTIYF TGTGCCATCAGTGAAGGAGACAGAGTCTCTGGAAACACCATATATTTT
few . TRBJ1-4 TRBV20-1 CSARDAGLNEKLFF TGCAGTGCTAGAGATGCGGGCCTTAATGAAAAACTGTTTTTT
. TRBD1 TRBJ2-7 TRBV2 CAVDLPTGAVYGQYF TGTGCCGTCGACCTCCCGACAGGGGCGGTCTACGGGCAGTACTTC
few . TRBJ1-6 TRBV5-6 CASSLDSVNSPLHF TGTGCCAGCAGCTTGGACAGTGTTAATTCACCCCTCCACTTT
. . TRBJ1-6 TRBV10-3 CAIRPGIGTNSPLHF TGTGCCATCAGGCCGGGAATAGGAACAAATTCACCCCTCCACTTT
few . TRBJ2-7 TRBV20-1 CSARPGGGSSYEQYF TGCAGTGCTAGACCCGGGGGCGGGAGTTCCTACGAGCAGTACTTC
. . TRBJ1-6 TRBV12-3/TRBV12-4 CASSLAQYDYNSPLHF TGTGCCAGCAGTTTAGCACAGTATGACTATAATTCACCCCTCCACTTT
. TRBD1 TRBJ1-6 TRBV7-8 CARGDRVSPLHF TGTGCTAGAGGGGACAGGGTCTCACCCCTCCACTTT
. . TRBJ1-1 TRBV29-1 CSGGAGRTEAFF TGCAGCGGGGGGGCAGGGAGAACTGAAGCTTTCTTT
many . TRBJ2-5 TRBV2 CASIPATQETQYF TGTGCCAGCATACCAGCAACTCAAGAGACCCAGTACTTC
many TRBD1 TRBJ1-5 TRBV24-1 CATSPEGAQPQHF TGTGCCACCAGTCCTGAGGGGGCTCAGCCCCAGCATTTT
few . TRBJ1-4 TRBV7-8 CASSQDQVEDIATNEKLFF TGTGCCAGCAGCCAAGATCAGGTGGAAGATATTGCAACTAATGAAAAACTGTTTTTT
few TRBD1 TRBJ1-1 TRBV7-9 CASSWGLGTANTEAFF TGTGCCAGCAGCTGGGGCCTGGGGACAGCGAACACTGAAGCTTTCTTT
. TRBD1 TRBJ2-5 TRBV24-1 CATSEGTGQNQETQYF TGTGCCACCAGTGAGGGGACAGGCCAAAACCAAGAGACCCAGTACTTC